Listed below are T cell receptor beta chains from one sample, sequenced in a study of cytomegalovirus exposure and HLA in healthy donors. TCRdb's table, derived via immunoSEQ multiplex PCR, lists solely in-frame clones and lacks some. The data hold around 190,000 clones, with approximately 75% observed a single time. The sequencing sample was made of PBMCs. The receptors derive from a young man in good health and CMV-seropositive. Both conserved end residues are part of each CDR3. The D gene is left open where the match is weak. A row's size may be missing; if present it is once, few, many or a size class.

TRBJ1-3 TRBV29-1 . . TGCAGCGTAGTTCTTACAGGGTATGGAAACACCATATATTTT CSVVLTGYGNTIYF
TRBJ1-2 TRBV7-3 . TRBD1 TGTGCCAGCAGCGTGGACAGGGACTATGGCTACACCTTC CASSVDRDYGYTF
TRBJ2-7 TRBV4-1 . . TGCGCCAGCAGCCAATTAATGGGGGCGGTGGGCTACGAGCAGTACTTC CASSQLMGAVGYEQYF
TRBJ2-7 TRBV28 . TRBD2 TGTGCCAGCAGTTTGCTAGCGGGAGAGTCGGCCTACGAGCAGTACTTC CASSLLAGESAYEQYF
TRBJ2-7 TRBV9 . TRBD2 TGTGCCAGCAGCGCCAGTCCCGGGACTAGTCCCTACGAGCAGTACTTC CASSASPGTSPYEQYF
TRBJ1-1 TRBV5-6 . TRBD1 TGTGCCAGCAGCGAGCCCGGGACAGCTGAAGCTTTCTTT CASSEPGTAEAFF
TRBJ1-1 TRBV2 . . TGTGCCAGCAGCGTGGGCAAGGCGAACACTGAAGCTTTCTTT CASSVGKANTEAFF
TRBJ2-2 TRBV4-3 . . TGCGCCAGCAGCCAAGAACGCCGGACTTCGAACACCGGGGAGCTGTTTTTT CASSQERRTSNTGELFF
TRBJ2-5 TRBV7-9 few . TGTGCCAGCAGCTTACGGGAGTCTGATGAGACCCAGTACTTC CASSLRESDETQYF
TRBJ1-1 TRBV7-9 . . TGTTCCAGCGGTAGTGAAGCTTTCTTT CSSGSEAFF
TRBJ1-1 TRBV6-5 . . TGTGCCAGCAGTTACGATGGCAGCAGCGAAACTGAAGCTTTCTTT CASSYDGSSETEAFF
TRBJ2-2 TRBV30 . . TGTGCCTGGGCGGCAGGGATTGGAACCGGGGAGCTGTTTTTT CAWAAGIGTGELFF
TRBJ2-5 TRBV7-2 . . TGTGCCAGCAGCGACTTTATTTTCCAAGAGACCCAGTACTTC CASSDFIFQETQYF
TRBJ2-7 TRBV5-1 . . TGCGCCAGCAGCTCGCAGTCCCCCTGGGAGCAGTACTTC CASSSQSPWEQYF
TRBJ2-7 TRBV5-1 . . TGCGCCAGCAGCCAACAGGGCACCCCCTACGAGCAGTACTTC CASSQQGTPYEQYF
TRBJ2-7 TRBV19 . TRBD1 TGTGCCAGTAGGCGGACAGGGGTCGTCGAGCAGTACTTC CASRRTGVVEQYF
TRBJ2-7 TRBV5-1 . . TGCGCCAGCAGCTCGGCCCAAGGGGGCTCCTACGAGCAGTACTTC CASSSAQGGSYEQYF
TRBJ1-1 TRBV4-3 few . TGCGCCAGCAGCCAGGAGTATGGTGAAGCTTTCTTT CASSQEYGEAFF
TRBJ2-2 TRBV10-3 . TRBD2 TGTGCCATCAAAGGGGAAGGAGCGGGGACCGGGGAGCTGTTTTTT CAIKGEGAGTGELFF
TRBJ2-2 TRBV7-2 once . TGTGCCAGCAGCATGGACAGTTCGAACACCGGGGAGCTGTTTTTT CASSMDSSNTGELFF
TRBJ1-2 TRBV7-9 . . TGTGCCAGCAGCCGTAAAGCCCCCCAGGGTGGCTACACCTTC CASSRKAPQGGYTF
TRBJ1-4 TRBV19 . TRBD1 TGTGCCAGTAGTATAATAGAAGGGGGCGATGAAAAACTGTTTTTT CASSIIEGGDEKLFF
TRBJ2-1 TRBV28 . . TGTGCCAGCAGACGACTAGGCTCCTACAATGAGCAGTTCTTC CASRRLGSYNEQFF
TRBJ2-6 TRBV11-2 . . TGTGCCAGCAGCTTAGGGAGCACCTCTGGGGCCAACGTCCTGACTTTC CASSLGSTSGANVLTF
TRBJ2-3 TRBV5-1 . . TGCGCCAGCAGCTTAGGTAGCGGAGATACGCAGTATTTT CASSLGSGDTQYF
TRBJ2-3 TRBV9 . . TGTGCCAGCAGCGTAGTTGGTAGGGGCCCAGATACGCAGTATTTT CASSVVGRGPDTQYF
TRBJ2-5 TRBV5-1 . TRBD2 TGCGCCAGCAGCTTGGGCGGGGGAGAGACCCAGTACTTC CASSLGGGETQYF
TRBJ2-7 TRBV2 . TRBD1 TGTGCCACCGGGACAGGGTTCTACGAGCAGTACTTC CATGTGFYEQYF
TRBJ2-1 TRBV11-3 . . TGTGCCAGCAGCTTAAGACAGAATGAGCAGTTCTTC CASSLRQNEQFF
TRBJ2-3 TRBV6-6 . . TGTGCCAGCACACCCCAGGGATGGGATACGCAGTATTTT CASTPQGWDTQYF
TRBJ2-5 TRBV4-2 . TRBD2 TGTGCCAGCAGCCAAGGTCGGAGACTAGCGGGAGAAGAGACCCAGTACTTC CASSQGRRLAGEETQYF
TRBJ2-1 TRBV11-3 . TRBD2 TGTGCCAGCAGCCTTGGACTAGCGGGACTAAGGAATGAGCAGTTCTTC CASSLGLAGLRNEQFF
TRBJ2-5 TRBV27 . TRBD2 TGTGCCAGCAGTTCCCGGACTAGCGGGGATCAAGAGACCCAGTACTTC CASSSRTSGDQETQYF
TRBJ1-1 TRBV5-4 . . TGTGCCAGCAGCTTGGACCTACTGGGGAGAACCGCACCGGGGGCTTTCTTT CASSLDLLGRTAPGAFF
TRBJ2-3 TRBV11-2 . TRBD2 TGTGCCAGCAGCTCGGGACTAGCGGGAGTTGGCACAGATACGCAGTATTTT CASSSGLAGVGTDTQYF
TRBJ2-7 TRBV18 . TRBD2 TGTGCCAGCTCACCCGCACTAGCGGGAGTCAGCGAGCAGTACTTC CASSPALAGVSEQYF
TRBJ2-1 TRBV5-1 . TRBD2 TGCGCCAGCAGCACGAGACAGACTAGCGGGAAGGATGAGCAGTTCTTC CASSTRQTSGKDEQFF
TRBJ2-1 TRBV7-9 . . TGTGCCAGCAGCTACTCGGGTGAGCAGTTCTTC CASSYSGEQFF
TRBJ1-3 TRBV6-5 . . TGTGCCAGCTTCCCCGCCGACGGAGGAGGAAACACCATATATTTT CASFPADGGGNTIYF
TRBJ2-5 TRBV11-1 . . TGTGCCAGCAGCCAAACTTCCCGGGAGACCCAGTACTTC CASSQTSRETQYF
TRBJ2-7 TRBV9 few TRBD1 TGTGCCAGCAGCGTAGGTGACAGGGGGTCCTACGAGCAGTACTTC CASSVGDRGSYEQYF
TRBJ2-3 TRBV4-2 . TRBD2 TGTGCCAGCAGCCAAGATGACGGGTCTAGCGGGAGCAGGGACACAGATACGCAGTATTTT CASSQDDGSSGSRDTDTQYF
TRBJ1-1 TRBV2 few . TGTGCCAGTGTCGACAGACCGTTGAACACTGAAGCTTTCTTT CASVDRPLNTEAFF
TRBJ2-3 TRBV6-6 . . TGTGCCAGCACAACCAACACGATCGATACGCAGTATTTT CASTTNTIDTQYF
TRBJ2-1 TRBV30 . TRBD2 TGTGCCTGGAGTGTGGGGCTAGCGGGACGGGATGAGCAGTTCTTC CAWSVGLAGRDEQFF
TRBJ1-2 TRBV7-9 once . TGTGCCAGCAGCTTAATCAACCACAGGGTTCACTATGGCTACACCTTC CASSLINHRVHYGYTF
TRBJ2-2 TRBV5-1 few . TGCGCCAGCAGCTTGTTGTCAACCGGGGAGCTGTTTTTT CASSLLSTGELFF
TRBJ2-7 TRBV6-1 once . TGTGCCATTTCCAGGGGAATCTCCTACGAGCAGTACTTC CAISRGISYEQYF
TRBJ2-1 TRBV29-1 once TRBD1 TGCAGCGTTGAAGGGACAGGGGGGAATGAGCAGTTCTTC CSVEGTGGNEQFF
TRBJ1-1 TRBV5-1 . . TGCGCCAGCAGCTTGGTAGGGGACACGACCACTGAAGCTTTCTTT CASSLVGDTTTEAFF
TRBJ1-1 TRBV7-9 once . TGTGCCAGCTCCGGCACTGAAGCTTTCTTT CASSGTEAFF
TRBJ2-1 TRBV5-1 . . TGCGCCAGCAGCTTGGGCCAGAACTCCTACAATGAGCAGTTCTTC CASSLGQNSYNEQFF
TRBJ2-7 TRBV10-3 few . TGTGCCATCAGTGAGTCGGGAGGGGCCAGGGGCTCCTACGAGCAGTACTTC CAISESGGARGSYEQYF
TRBJ2-7 TRBV7-9 . . TGTGCCAGCAGCCGCGGACAAACCTACGAGCAGTACTTC CASSRGQTYEQYF
TRBJ1-3 TRBV7-2 . . TGTGCCAGCAGCTCAATCAGGGGAACTCACTCTGGAAACACCATATATTTT CASSSIRGTHSGNTIYF
TRBJ2-2 TRBV6-5 . TRBD2 TGTGCCAGCAGCCCGGGGAGGGAGAGATCCGGGGAGCTGTTTTTT CASSPGRERSGELFF
TRBJ2-5 TRBV30 . TRBD1 TGTGCCTGGAGTCATGGGACAGGGGTGGAGACCCAGTACTTC CAWSHGTGVETQYF
TRBJ1-1 TRBV28 . . TGTGCCAGCAGTTTTTCAGGGGTGGCTTTCTTT CASSFSGVAFF